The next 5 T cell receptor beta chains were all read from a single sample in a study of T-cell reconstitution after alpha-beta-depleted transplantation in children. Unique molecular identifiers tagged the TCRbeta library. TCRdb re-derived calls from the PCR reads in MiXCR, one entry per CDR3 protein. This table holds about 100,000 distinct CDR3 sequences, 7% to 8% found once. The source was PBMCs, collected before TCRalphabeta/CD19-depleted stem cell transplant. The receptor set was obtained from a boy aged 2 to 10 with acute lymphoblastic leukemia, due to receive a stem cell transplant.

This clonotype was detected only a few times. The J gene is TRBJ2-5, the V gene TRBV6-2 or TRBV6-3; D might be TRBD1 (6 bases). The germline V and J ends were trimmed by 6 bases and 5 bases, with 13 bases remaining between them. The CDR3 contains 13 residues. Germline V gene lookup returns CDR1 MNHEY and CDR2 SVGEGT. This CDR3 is CASRRGSPETQYF. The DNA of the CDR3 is TGTGCCAGCAGAAGGGGGAGTCCGGAGACCCAGTACTTC.

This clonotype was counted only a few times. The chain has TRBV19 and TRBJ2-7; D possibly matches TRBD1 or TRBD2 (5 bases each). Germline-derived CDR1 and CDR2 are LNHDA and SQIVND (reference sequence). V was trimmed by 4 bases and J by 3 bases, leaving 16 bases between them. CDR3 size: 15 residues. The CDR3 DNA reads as TGTGCCAGTAGTACCCCGGGACGGGTGAACTACGAGCAGTACTTC. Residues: CASSTPGRVNYEQYF.

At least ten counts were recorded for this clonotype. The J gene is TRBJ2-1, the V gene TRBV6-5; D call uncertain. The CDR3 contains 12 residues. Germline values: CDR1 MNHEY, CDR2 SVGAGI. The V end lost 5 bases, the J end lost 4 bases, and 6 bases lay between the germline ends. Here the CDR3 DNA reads TGTGCCAGCAGTACCGTTTACAATGAGCAGTTCTTC. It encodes CASSTVYNEQFF.

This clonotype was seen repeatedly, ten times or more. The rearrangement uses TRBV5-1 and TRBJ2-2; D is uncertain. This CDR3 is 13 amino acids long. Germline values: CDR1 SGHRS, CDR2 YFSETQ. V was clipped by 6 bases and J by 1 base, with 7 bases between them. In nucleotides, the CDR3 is TGCGCCAGCAACACCCAGAACACCGGGGAGCTGTTTTTT. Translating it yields CASNTQNTGELFF.

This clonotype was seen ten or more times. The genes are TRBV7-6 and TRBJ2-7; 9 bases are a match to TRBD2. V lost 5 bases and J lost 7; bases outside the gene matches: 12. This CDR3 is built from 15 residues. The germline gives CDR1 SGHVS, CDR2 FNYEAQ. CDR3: CASSPKGAGGLEQYF. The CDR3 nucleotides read TGTGCCAGCAGCCCTAAAGGAGCGGGGGGACTTGAGCAGTACTTC.